The entry below gives a single TCR beta chain sequence along with its context. Its specificity is not known. The data derive from a study of blood T cells in healthy people across ages. Background on the study: About one barcoded beta molecule per two T cells was the capture yield of template switching.

Then a second PCR, running about 7 to 11 cycles, was carried out with a sample-barcoded 5' primer and a J-beta primer mix. Template switching added a 12-random-nucleotide identifier to every cDNA molecule. At least 3 million CDR3-containing paired-end reads were obtained per sample. TCRdb reanalysed the 5' RACE reads using MiXCR and keeps one entry per CDR3 protein. This table holds 600,000 or so distinct CDR3 sequences, around 50% found once. The CDR3 length is 16 residues. J lost 8 bases, V lost 7 bases, and 13 bases had no gene match. Looked up from germline, CDR1 is MNHEY and CDR2 is SMNVEV (reference sequence). Study-wide findings and caveats: What prevented conclusive comparison of naive and antigen-experienced cells was that PBMCs were unsorted.

The chain combines TRBV27 with TRBJ2-1; 11 bases are shared with TRBD2. The sequence was obtained from a man of 80 years or more in good health. Sequenced material: blood. The CDR3 reads CASIDTMTSGTDEQFF. The CDR3 coding sequence is TGTGCCAGCATCGATACCATGACTAGCGGGACGGATGAGCAGTTCTTC.